The source of this TCR beta chain is a study of blood T cell repertoires in COVID-19. The overall study: Donors in the United States, Italy and Spain gave samples during acute or convalescent COVID-19. Nucleic acid was either cDNA or gDNA, and it came from T cells, B-cell-depleted T cells, or PBMCs.

Comments on this clone: One end of the junction does not line up with germline, which may come from a read error.

Methods used by the authors: Counts of nucleated cells, estimated from reference gene primer amplification, were obtained. Using immunoSEQ multiplex PCR, the repertoire was profiled, and TCRdb retains in-frame clones only, with some absent. The V and J calls and the clone size are those of that table, but D and trimming were determined from the DNA. The repertoire holds 150,000 to 200,000 clones, approximately 88% seen once, with less than 3.5% in the top ten. Per the germline V gene, CDR1 is SGHDT and CDR2 is YYEEEE. This CDR3 region has 16 residues. The chain carries TRBV5-6 and TRBJ1-1, with 8 bases aligning to TRBD1. The source is an older woman with acute or convalescent COVID-19. Sequenced input: peripheral blood. CDR3 sequence reads: CASSLAPRAGGLNLRF. The DNA for the CDR3 is TGTGCCAGCAGCTTGGCCCCTCGGGCAGGGGGCTTAAACCTTCGCTTT.